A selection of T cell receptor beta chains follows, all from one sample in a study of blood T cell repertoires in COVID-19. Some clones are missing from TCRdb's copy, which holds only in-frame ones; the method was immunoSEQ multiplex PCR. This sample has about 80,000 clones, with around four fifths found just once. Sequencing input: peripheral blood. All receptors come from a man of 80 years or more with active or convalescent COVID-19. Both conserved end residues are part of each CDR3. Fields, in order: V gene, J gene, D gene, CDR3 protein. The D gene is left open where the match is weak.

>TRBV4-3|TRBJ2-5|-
CASSQDMFSQETQYF
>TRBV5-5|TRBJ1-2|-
CASSLDTYGYTF
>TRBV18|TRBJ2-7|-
CASSPAEGEQYF
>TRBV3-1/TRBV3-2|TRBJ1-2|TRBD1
CASSQGVGGGYTF
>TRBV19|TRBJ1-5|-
CASSIVTDQPQHF
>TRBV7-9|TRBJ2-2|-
CASSSSRVTGELFF
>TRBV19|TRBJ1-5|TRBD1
CAIASTGNNQPQHF
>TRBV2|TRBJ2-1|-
CASRADGYNEQFF
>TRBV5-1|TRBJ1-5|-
CASSPSGRWDQPQHF
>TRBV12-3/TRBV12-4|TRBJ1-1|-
CASSLTGEAFF